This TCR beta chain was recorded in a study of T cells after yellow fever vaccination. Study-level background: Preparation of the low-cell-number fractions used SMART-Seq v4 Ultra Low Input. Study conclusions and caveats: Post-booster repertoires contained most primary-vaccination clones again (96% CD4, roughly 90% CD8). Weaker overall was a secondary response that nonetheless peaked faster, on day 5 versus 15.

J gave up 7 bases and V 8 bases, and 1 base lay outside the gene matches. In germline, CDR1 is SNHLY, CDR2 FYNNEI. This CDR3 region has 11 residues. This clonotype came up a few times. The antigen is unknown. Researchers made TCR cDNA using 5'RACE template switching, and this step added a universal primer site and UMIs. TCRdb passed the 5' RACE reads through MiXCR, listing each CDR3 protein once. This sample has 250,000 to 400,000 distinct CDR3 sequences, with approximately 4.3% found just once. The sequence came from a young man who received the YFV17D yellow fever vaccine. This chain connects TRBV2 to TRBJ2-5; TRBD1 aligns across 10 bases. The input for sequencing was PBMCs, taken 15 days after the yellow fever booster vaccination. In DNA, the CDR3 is TGTGCCAGCGGACAGGGGGGGACCCAGTACTTC. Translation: CASGQGGTQYF.